This T cell receptor (beta chain) stems from a study of blood T cell repertoires in COVID-19. Study summary: Both acute and convalescent COVID-19 samples were obtained from the United States, Italy and Spain.

Germline V lookup: CDR1 SEHNR, CDR2 FQNEAQ (reference sequence). V lost 4 bases and J lost 2; bases outside the gene matches: 6. This CDR3 contains 16 residues. TCRdb keeps only in-frame clones here, not all; method: immunoSEQ multiplex PCR. The sample shows about 120,000 clones, about 80% of them seen only once. Input material: peripheral blood. The TCR originated in a man between 60 and 75 years old with active or convalescent COVID-19. The chain recombines TRBV7-9 with TRBJ2-2, with 8 bases aligning to TRBD2. CDR3 residues: CASSSLGLGNTGELFF. As DNA, the CDR3 is TGTGCCAGCAGCTCCTTGGGACTAGGAAACACCGGGGAGCTGTTTTTT.